This T cell receptor beta chain was retrieved from a study of blood T cell repertoires in COVID-19. Study summary: Spain, Italy and the United States supplied samples that represented acute and convalescent COVID-19.

This table comes from immunoSEQ multiplex PCR, and its TCRdb copy is limited to in-frame clones, with some not included. The table includes some 200,000 clones, under 90% detected once. Trimming left V 2 bases short and J 11 bases short, with 9 bases between. This CDR3 region has 12 residues. Germline assignment: CDR1 LNHDA and CDR2 SQIVND (reference sequence). This clone was detected once. Sequenced: peripheral blood. The TCR comes from a man aged 25-40 years with active or convalescent COVID-19. The chain uses TRBV19 and TRBJ1-4, with D uncertain. CDR3 amino acids: CASSINLRKLFF. In nucleotides, the CDR3 is TGTGCCAGTAGTATAAATCTACGGAAACTGTTTTTT.